Given below is one T cell receptor (beta chain) in context. Authors' methods: Estimated nucleated cell counts came from reference gene primer amplification. The data were produced by immunoSEQ multiplex PCR, yet TCRdb's version contains in-frame clones alone and is incomplete. Clonal size and the V and J genes are those of that table, whereas D and trimming came from the DNA. The sample carries 24,000 or so clones, 75% to 90% recorded once. The sample comes from a study of blood T cell repertoires in COVID-19. Sequencing input: peripheral blood. This TCR was recovered from a human donor with active COVID-19. The donor label of this sample is uncertain.

The DNA of the CDR3 is TGTGCCAGCAGTTACTCGCCCATAATACTCTTTGGTGGCTACGAGCAGTACTTC. Its protein is CASSYSPIILFGGYEQYF. The rearrangement links TRBV6-7 to TRBJ2-7; no definite D call. TRBV6-7 is classed as an ORF, of uncertain function. V lost 0 bases and J lost 3, with 21 bases in between. This CDR3 comprises 18 residues.